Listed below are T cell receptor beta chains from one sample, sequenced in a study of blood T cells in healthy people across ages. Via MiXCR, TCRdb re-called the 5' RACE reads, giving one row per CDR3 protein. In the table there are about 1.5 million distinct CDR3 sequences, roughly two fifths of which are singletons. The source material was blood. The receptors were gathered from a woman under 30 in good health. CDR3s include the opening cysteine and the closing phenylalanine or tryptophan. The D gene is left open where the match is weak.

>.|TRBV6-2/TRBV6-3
CASLAGEHYGYTF
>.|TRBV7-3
CASSPFPSSNYGYTF
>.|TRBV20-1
CSARQDDEQFF
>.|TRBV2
CASSVYDEQFF
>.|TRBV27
CASRRGMSYEQYF
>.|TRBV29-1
CSARSGGQNTEAFF
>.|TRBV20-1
CSATRLNEKLFF
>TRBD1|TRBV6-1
CASSKPGTGKTQFF
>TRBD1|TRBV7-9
CASSIGQGVWGNEQFF
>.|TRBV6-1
CASALVTVTNEKLFF
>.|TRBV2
CASSGEGVQYF
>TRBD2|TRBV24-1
CATSDFSSGRGGTDTQYF
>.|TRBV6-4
CATQRWGGHTGELFF
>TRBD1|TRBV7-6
CASSLTGGQSRNEQFF
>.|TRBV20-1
CSASSGMNTEAFF
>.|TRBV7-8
CASSLGTPNTETQYF
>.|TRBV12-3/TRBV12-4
CASSFSVRAPQETQYF
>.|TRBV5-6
CASSLGGASQHF